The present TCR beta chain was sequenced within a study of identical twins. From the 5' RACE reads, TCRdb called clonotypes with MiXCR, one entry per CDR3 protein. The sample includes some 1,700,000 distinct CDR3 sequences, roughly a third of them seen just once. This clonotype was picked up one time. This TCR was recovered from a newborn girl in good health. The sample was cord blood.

CDR3 sequence reads: CSAREVTGAEKLFF. Here the CDR3 DNA reads TGCAGTGCTAGAGAAGTGACAGGGGCGGAAAAACTGTTTTTT. The gene calls are TRBV20-1 and TRBJ1-4, with TRBD1 matching 8 bases. The germline V gene has CDR1 DFQATT and CDR2 SNEGSKA (reference sequence). The CDR3 is 14 residues long. J lost 8 bases, V lost 0 bases, and 5 bases had no gene match.